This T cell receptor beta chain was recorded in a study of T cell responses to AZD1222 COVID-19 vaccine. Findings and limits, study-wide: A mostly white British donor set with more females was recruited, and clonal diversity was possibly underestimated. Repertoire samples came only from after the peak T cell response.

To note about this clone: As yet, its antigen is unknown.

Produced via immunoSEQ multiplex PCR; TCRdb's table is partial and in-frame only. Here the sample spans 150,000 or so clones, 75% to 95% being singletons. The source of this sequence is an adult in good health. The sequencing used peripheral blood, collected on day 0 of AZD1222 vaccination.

CDR3 amino acids: CASSFAGTENTEAFF. The CDR3 nucleotides are TGTGCCAGCAGCTTCGCCGGGACAGAGAACACTGAAGCTTTCTTT. This chain connects TRBV5-5 to TRBJ1-1, with 7 bases lining up with TRBD1. The V gene's germline CDR1 is SGHKS and CDR2 YYEKEE (reference sequence). V lost 2 bases and J lost 1; bases outside the gene matches: 5. The CDR3 covers 15 residues.